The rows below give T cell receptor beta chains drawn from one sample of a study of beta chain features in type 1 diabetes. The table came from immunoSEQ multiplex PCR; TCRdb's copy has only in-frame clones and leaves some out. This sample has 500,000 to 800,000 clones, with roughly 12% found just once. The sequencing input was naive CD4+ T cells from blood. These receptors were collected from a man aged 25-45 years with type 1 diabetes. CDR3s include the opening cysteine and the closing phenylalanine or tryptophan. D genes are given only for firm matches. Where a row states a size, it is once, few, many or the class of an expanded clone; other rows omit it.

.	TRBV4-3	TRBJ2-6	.	TGCGCCAGCAGCGCAACCGTCCGAGGGTCCGGGGCCAACGTCCTGACTTTC	CASSATVRGSGANVLTF
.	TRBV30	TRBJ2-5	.	TGTGCCTGGAGTTCAGGGGGGGAGACCCAGTACTTC	CAWSSGGETQYF
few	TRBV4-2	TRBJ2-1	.	TGTGCCAGCAGCCAGGGGGAAGGAGCCAATGAGCAGTTCTTC	CASSQGEGANEQFF
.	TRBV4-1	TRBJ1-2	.	TGCGCCAGCAGCCAAGAGGGGCCAGGGGCGGCCTCCTATGGCTACACCTTC	CASSQEGPGAASYGYTF
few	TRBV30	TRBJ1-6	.	TGTGCCCTGAGCACCCAGGCCTTCTATAATTCACCCCTCCACTTT	CALSTQAFYNSPLHF
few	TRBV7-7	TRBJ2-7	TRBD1	TGTGCCGGGACAGGGGGAATCGACGAGCAGTACTTC	CAGTGGIDEQYF
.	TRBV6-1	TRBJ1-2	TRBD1	TGTGCCAGCAGTGCCCGGGACAGGCGCGGCTACACCTTC	CASSARDRRGYTF
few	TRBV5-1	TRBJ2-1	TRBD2	TGCGCCAGCAGCTGGGGGACTAGCTCCTACAATGAGCAGTTCTTC	CASSWGTSSYNEQFF
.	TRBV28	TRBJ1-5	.	TGTGCCAGCGGGCCCCGGCCCCGGGATTTT	CASGPRPRDF
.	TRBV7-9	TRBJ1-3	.	TGTGCCAGCAGCGCCTCAGTGACCTATGGAAACACCATATATTTT	CASSASVTYGNTIYF
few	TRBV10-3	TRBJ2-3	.	TGTGCCATCGGGGGTAGTGCAGATACGCAGTATTTT	CAIGGSADTQYF
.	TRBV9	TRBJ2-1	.	TGTGCCAGCAGCGTAGCGATAGGTCGAGGCCACGGCAATGAGCAGTTCTTC	CASSVAIGRGHGNEQFF
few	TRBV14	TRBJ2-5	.	TGTGCCAGCAGCCACGTTGGGGAGACCCAGTACTTC	CASSHVGETQYF
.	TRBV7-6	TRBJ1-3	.	TGTGCCAGCACCCAGGGAAACACCATATATTTT	CASTQGNTIYF
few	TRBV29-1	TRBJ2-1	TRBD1	TGCAGCGTCACCTCTTCCGGGACAGGACCGTTCTTC	CSVTSSGTGPFF
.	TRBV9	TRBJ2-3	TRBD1	TGTGCCAGCAGCGCTGGACAGGGCGGCACAGATACGCAGTATTTT	CASSAGQGGTDTQYF
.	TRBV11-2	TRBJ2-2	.	TGTGCCAGCAGCTTATTGAACACCGGGGAGCTGTTTTTT	CASSLLNTGELFF
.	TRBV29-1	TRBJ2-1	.	TGCAGCGTTGTCCAGGACTCCTACAATGAGCAGTTCTTC	CSVVQDSYNEQFF
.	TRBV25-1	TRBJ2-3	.	TGTGCCAGCAGTGAATCCTCAGGGGCAGATACGCAGTATTTT	CASSESSGADTQYF
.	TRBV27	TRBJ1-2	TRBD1	TGTGCCAGCAGGTACAGGGGCGACTATGGCTACACCTTC	CASRYRGDYGYTF
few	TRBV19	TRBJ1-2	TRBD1	TGTGCCAGTAGTACCCTTCGGACAGGGGAAGGCTACACCTTC	CASSTLRTGEGYTF
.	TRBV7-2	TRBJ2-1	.	TGTGCCAGCAAACTTAAGGTACTTAGCTCCTACAATGAGCAGTTCTTC	CASKLKVLSSYNEQFF